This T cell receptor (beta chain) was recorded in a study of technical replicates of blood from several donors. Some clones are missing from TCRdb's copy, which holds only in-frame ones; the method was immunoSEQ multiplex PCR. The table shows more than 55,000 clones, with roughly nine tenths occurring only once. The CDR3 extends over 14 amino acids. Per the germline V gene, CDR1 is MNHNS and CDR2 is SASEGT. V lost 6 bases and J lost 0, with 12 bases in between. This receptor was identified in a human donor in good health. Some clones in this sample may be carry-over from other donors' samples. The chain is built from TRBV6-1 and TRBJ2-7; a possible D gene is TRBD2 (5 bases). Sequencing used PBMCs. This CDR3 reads CASRDLSVSYEQYF. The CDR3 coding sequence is TGTGCCAGCAGGGACCTTAGCGTCTCCTACGAGCAGTACTTC.